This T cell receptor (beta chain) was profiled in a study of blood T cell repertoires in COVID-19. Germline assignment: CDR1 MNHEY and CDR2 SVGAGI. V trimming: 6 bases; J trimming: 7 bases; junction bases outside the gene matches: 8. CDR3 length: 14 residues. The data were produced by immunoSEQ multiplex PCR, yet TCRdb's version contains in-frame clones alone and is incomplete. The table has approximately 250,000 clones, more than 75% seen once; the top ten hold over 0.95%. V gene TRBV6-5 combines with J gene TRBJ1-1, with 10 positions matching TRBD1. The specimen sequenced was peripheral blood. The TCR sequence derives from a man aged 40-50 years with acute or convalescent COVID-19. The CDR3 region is CASSRGDRGNEAFF. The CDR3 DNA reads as TGTGCCAGCAGCCGGGGGGACAGGGGAAATGAAGCTTTCTTT.